The 19 T cell receptor beta chains below all came from one sample that was sequenced in a study of regulatory T cells in long-lasting Graves disease. Library construction for TCR beta used iRepertoire HTBI primers and Arm-PCR of CDR3 regions. TCRdb ran MiXCR on the multiplex PCR reads and lists one entry per CDR3 protein. The table lists about 620,000 distinct CDR3 sequences, approximately 15% of them singletons. Specified time point: newly diagnosed GD, antithyroid drugs for less than 3 months. With RNA extracted from PBMCs as input, the TCR library was made. This sample also belongs to another study, concerning T cells in Graves' hyperthyroidism and ophthalmopathy.

Material: peripheral blood mononuclear cells (PBMCs), obtained at new diagnosis, from a patient treated with antithyroid drugs. These receptors all stem from a woman in her 30s with Graves disease.

The chain is built from TRBV28 and TRBJ2-1; 7 positions match TRBD2. CDR1 and CDR2 from the germline V gene are MDHEN and SYDVKM. The CDR3 has 15 residues. Germline trimming cut 6 bases from V and 8 bases from J; bases unmatched to any gene: 13. The CDR3 DNA reads as TGTGCCAGCAGAGAGTTGCGGGAGTTGGGGGATGAGCAGTTCTTC. Translating it yields CASRELRELGDEQFF.

This clonotype appeared a few times. The rearrangement links TRBV5-1 to TRBJ2-7, with 8 bases that match TRBD1. The germline V gene encodes CDR1 SGHRS and CDR2 YFSETQ. This CDR3 has 14 residues. The trim removed 2 bases at V and 4 bases at J, leaving 5 bases unmatched. CDR3 sequence: CASSFVDRGYEQYF. CDR3 bases: TGCGCCAGCAGCTTCGTTGACAGGGGATACGAGCAGTACTTC.

This clonotype was counted between two and nine times. The CDR3 loop is CASSYAGGSTEAFF. CDR3 coding DNA: TGCGCCAGCAGCTACGCAGGGGGCTCCACTGAAGCTTTCTTT. The J gene is TRBJ1-1, the V gene TRBV5-1; the match to TRBD1 covers 8 bases. Germline CDR1 reads SGHRS; CDR2 reads YFSETQ. The ends lost 3 bases at V and 4 bases at J; junction bases unmatched: 5. The CDR3 runs 14 residues.

The table lists this clonotype with a few counts. V and J are TRBV3-1 and TRBJ1-1, with TRBD1 matching 8 bases. The CDR3 has 11 residues. J was trimmed by 12 bases and V by 3 bases; bases with no gene match: 3. Per the germline V gene, CDR1 is LGHDT and CDR2 is YNNKEL (reference sequence). This CDR3 reads CASSQTGEPFF. DNA of the CDR3: TGTGCCAGCAGCCAGACAGGGGAACCTTTCTTT.

This clonotype was seen a single time. A read error may explain this, as a much larger clone is one base away. The rearrangement links TRBV3-1 to TRBJ2-1, with D perhaps matching TRBD1 (5 bases). The CDR3 is made up of 14 amino acids. Germline V CDR1 and CDR2: LGHDT, YNNKEL (reference sequence). Trimming removed 6 bases at V and 10 bases at J, with 19 bases between. The CDR3 nucleotides read TGTGCCAGCAGTCAGGGATCCTCACCCGACGAGCAGTTCTTC. Amino acids: CASSQGSSPDEQFF.

The chain recombines TRBV18 with TRBJ1-5; D not certain. Germline V gene sequence: CDR1 KGHSH, CDR2 LQKENI. Deletions cut 4 bases from V and 3 bases from J, with 13 bases between. The CDR3 has 15 amino acids. The CDR3 DNA reads TGTGCCAGCTCACTTACCGGACGGTTCAATCAGCCCCAGCATTTT. Encoded protein: CASSLTGRFNQPQHF.

This clonotype was seen repeatedly, ten times or more. The chain combines TRBV18 with TRBJ2-3, with 10 bases that match TRBD1. Germline loops: CDR1 KGHSH, CDR2 LQKENI. CDR3 length equals 15 residues. V gave up 5 bases and J gave up 3 bases; unmatched junction bases: 5. CDR3 nucleotide sequence: TGTGCCAGCTCAATCCGGGACAGGGGAACAGATACGCAGTATTTT. Translating it yields CASSIRDRGTDTQYF. Drawing the rest from reference TRBV18 and TRBJ2-3, the complete variable domain is NAGVMQNPRHLVRRRGQEARLRCSPMKGHSHVYWYRQLPEEGLKFMVYLQKENIIDESGMPKERFSAEFPKEGPSILRIQQVVRGDSAAYFCASSIRDRGTDTQYFGPGTRLTVL.

This clonotype was counted only a few times. This chain links TRBV14 with TRBJ2-5, with D uncertain. The CDR3 covers 17 residues. With 0 bases removed from V and 4 bases from J, the gap between germline ends came to 18 bases. Germline lookup yields CDR1 SGHDN and CDR2 FVKESK. This CDR3 is CASSQDKSLRLRETQYF. Here the CDR3 DNA reads TGTGCCAGCAGCCAAGATAAGAGTCTACGACTGAGAGAGACCCAGTACTTC.

This clonotype was seen a few times. This chain joins TRBV10-3 and TRBJ2-7, with D maybe TRBD1 (6 bases). Trimming cost V 7 bases and J 3 bases, with 16 bases left between them. This CDR3 is built from 14 residues. CDR1 is ENHRY and CDR2 is SYGVKD in the germline V gene. This CDR3 is CAITKGRGGYEQYF. The CDR3 DNA sequence: TGTGCCATCACCAAGGGTAGAGGGGGCTACGAGCAGTACTTC.

This clonotype was detected many times. The genes are TRBV30 and TRBJ2-5, with D possibly being TRBD2 (6 bases). Trimming removed 0 bases from V and 7 bases from J, with 12 bases in between. Germline lookup yields CDR1 GTSNPN and CDR2 SVGIG (reference sequence). This CDR3 is built from 13 residues. In DNA, the CDR3 is TGTGCCTGGAGTGTTCAGATCGGGGGGACCCAGTACTTC. Its protein is CAWSVQIGGTQYF.

The chain joins TRBV14 to TRBJ2-5; D is uncertain. Trimming pared 1 base from V and 7 bases from J, leaving 16 bases between. The V gene's germline CDR1 is SGHDN and CDR2 FVKESK. The CDR3 loop spans 15 amino acids. CDR3 loop: CASSQGFDLTGTQYF. The CDR3 DNA sequence: TGTGCCAGCAGCCAAGGATTCGACCTCACCGGGACCCAGTACTTC.

The chain recombines TRBV9 with TRBJ1-6, with D hard to call. This CDR3 has 14 amino acids. The germline V gene encodes CDR1 SGDLS and CDR2 YYNGEE. The V and J ends lost 7 bases and 9 bases respectively, with 17 bases between them. The CDR3 nucleotides are TGTGCCAGCTCTCTAGAACATCAGATTTCACCCCTCCACTTT. It specifies CASSLEHQISPLHF.

This clonotype was observed at least ten times. The V gene is TRBV12-5, the J gene TRBJ2-1; TRBD2 agrees at 14 bases. Germline CDR1 and CDR2: LGHNT and FRNRAP. V dropped 4 bases and J dropped 6; count of bases not matched to a gene: 5. This CDR3 has 16 residues. The CDR3 sequence is CASGSGTSGSTNEQFF. CDR3 in DNA: TGTGCTAGTGGTTCAGGGACTAGCGGGAGTACCAATGAGCAGTTCTTC.

V usage is TRBV11-1 and J usage is TRBJ1-4, with 9 bases matching TRBD1. This CDR3 has 14 residues. CDR1 and CDR2 (germline): SGHAT, FQDESV (reference sequence). V lost 3 bases, J lost 8 bases, and 4 bases stayed unmatched. CDR3 in DNA: TGTGCCAGCAGCTTGGGACAGGGTTGGGAAAAACTGTTTTTT. Residues: CASSLGQGWEKLFF.

This clonotype showed up just a few times. The chain recombines TRBV20-1 with TRBJ2-7; TRBD2 matches 12 bases. V was clipped by 5 bases and J by 4 bases; unmatched bases: 9. In germline, CDR1 is DFQATT, CDR2 SNEGSKA (reference sequence). CDR3 length equals 15 residues. This CDR3 reads CSAGLLAGGPYEQYF. CDR3 nucleotides: TGCAGTGCTGGGCTGCTAGCGGGAGGGCCTTACGAGCAGTACTTC.

This clonotype was counted ten times or more. V usage is TRBV7-9 and J usage is TRBJ2-5; maybe TRBD1 (7 bases). The CDR3 contains 15 residues. The V and J ends lost 3 bases and 4 bases respectively, with 15 bases between them. Germline assignment: CDR1 SEHNR and CDR2 FQNEAQ (reference sequence). The CDR3 here is CASSFYSQGGETQYF. For the CDR3, the DNA is TGTGCCAGCAGCTTCTATTCCCAGGGGGGAGAGACCCAGTACTTC.

In this sample, this clonotype turned up a few times. This may be a read error, as it is one base from a much larger clone. J is TRBJ2-7 and V is TRBV7-9; D call uncertain. The V and J ends lost 6 bases and 5 bases respectively, with 8 bases between them. The germline gives CDR1 SEHNR, CDR2 FQNEAQ (reference sequence). CDR3 length: 11 amino acids. DNA of the CDR3: TGTGCCAGCAGTTTGGTGGACGAGCAGTACTTC. Encoded protein: CASSLVDEQYF.

This clonotype was found many times. This sequence joins TRBV6-6 and TRBJ2-7; weak D call: TRBD2 (7 bases). The germline V and J ends were trimmed by 0 bases and 3 bases, with 18 bases remaining between them. Germline loops: CDR1 MNHNY, CDR2 SVGAGI (reference sequence). This CDR3 comprises 17 residues. The CDR3 bases are TGTGCCAGCAGTTACTCGAGGGGGAGCTGGGAGGGCTACGAGCAGTACTTC. This gives the protein CASSYSRGSWEGYEQYF.

This chain uses TRBV7-2 with TRBJ2-1; 10 bases map to TRBD2. The CDR3 length is 17 residues. CDR1 is SGHTA, CDR2 FQGNSA, per germline. V shed 2 bases and J 3 bases; nucleotides not matched to a gene: 7. The CDR3 loop is CASSLNQRTSGYNEQFF. In nucleotides, the CDR3 is TGTGCCAGCAGCTTAAATCAAAGGACTAGCGGCTACAATGAGCAGTTCTTC.